The rows below give T cell receptor beta chains drawn from one sample of a study of CD8 T cells in ankylosing spondylitis. MiXCR, applied by TCRdb to the 5' RACE reads, yields one record per CDR3 protein. The table has roughly 700,000 distinct CDR3 sequences, about 20% seen once. Sequences were obtained from blood, either unsorted or a sorted T cell fraction (not recorded which). The receptors were gathered from a male donor with ankylosing spondylitis. CDR3s include the opening cysteine and the closing phenylalanine or tryptophan. D genes are given only for firm matches. Size tells how often a clone was seen (once, few, many) or the class of an expanded clone, and some rows leave it out.

size,V,D,J,CDR3,DNA
few,TRBV20-1,TRBD1,TRBJ1-1,CSARGQGAKNTEAFF,TGCAGTGCTAGAGGACAGGGGGCCAAGAACACTGAAGCTTTCTTT
few,TRBV29-1,TRBD1,TRBJ2-1,CSLRDRGRRNEQFF,TGCAGCCTTCGGGACAGGGGGCGCCGGAATGAGCAGTTCTTC
.,TRBV7-8,.,TRBJ2-1,CASSPLGSGRYNEQFF,TGTGCCAGCAGCCCCCTAGGTAGCGGACGATACAATGAGCAGTTCTTC
few,TRBV6-1,.,TRBJ2-1,CASRKSGTSSYNEQFF,TGTGCCAGCAGAAAGTCCGGGACAAGCTCCTACAATGAGCAGTTCTTC
.,TRBV27,.,TRBJ2-7,CASSLMGIRPQRANEQYF,TGTGCCAGCAGTTTAATGGGGATCCGCCCACAGCGGGCAAACGAGCAGTACTTC
few,TRBV29-1,.,TRBJ2-2,CSVEGHNRGTGELFF,TGCAGCGTTGAAGGGCATAACCGGGGCACCGGGGAGCTGTTTTTT
.,TRBV24-1,.,TRBJ2-1,CATRDRASSYNEQFF,TGTGCCACCAGAGACCGGGCCAGCTCCTACAATGAGCAGTTCTTC
.,TRBV7-2,.,TRBJ2-7,CASSLATGLYEQYF,TGTGCCAGCAGCTTAGCGACGGGACTCTACGAGCAGTACTTC
.,TRBV7-9,.,TRBJ1-6,CASSSSGDNSPLHF,TGTGCCAGCAGCTCCTCAGGGGATAATTCACCCCTCCACTTT
.,TRBV20-1,.,TRBJ2-4,CSAPAGGSAKNIQYF,TGCAGTGCACCAGCCGGCGGGTCGGCCAAAAACATTCAGTACTTC
.,TRBV4-3,TRBD2,TRBJ2-3,CASSQGVAAGGITDTQYF,TGCGCCAGCAGCCAAGGAGTTGCGGCGGGAGGGATCACAGATACGCAGTATTTT
many,TRBV4-2,.,TRBJ2-5,CASSQTTLETQYF,TGTGCCAGCAGCCAAACTACCCTGGAGACCCAGTACTTC
.,TRBV27,.,TRBJ1-1,CASSFGGSTEAFF,TGTGCCAGCAGTTTTGGGGGCAGCACTGAAGCTTTCTTT
.,TRBV11-2,.,TRBJ2-3,CASSPGVVGTDTQYF,TGTGCCAGCAGCCCAGGGGTTGTCGGCACAGATACGCAGTATTTT